This T cell receptor beta chain comes out of a study of cytomegalovirus exposure and HLA in healthy donors. Germline CDR1 and CDR2: WNHNN and SYGVQD (reference sequence). V shed 8 bases and J shed 2 bases, with 19 bases lying between them. The CDR3 is 17 amino acids. 60 Vbeta and 13 Jbeta primers were used in PCR. Method: immunoSEQ multiplex PCR; TCRdb's copy keeps in-frame clones and lacks some. The sample records 210,000 or so clones, roughly 81% being singletons. V usage is TRBV10-1 and J usage is TRBJ1-6; D is perhaps TRBD1 (6 bases). Source material: PBMCs. This clonotype was sampled from a girl between 2 and 10 years old in good health and CMV-seronegative. In nucleotides, the CDR3 is TGCGCCAGCCCCGGGGGGCGCAGAGGGACCTATAATTCACCCCTCCACTTT. Translated: CASPGGRRGTYNSPLHF.